A selection of T cell receptor beta chains follows, all from one sample in a study of shared clonotypes between healthy human individuals. Repertoires were generated with immunoSEQ multiplex PCR, while TCRdb's copy carries only in-frame clones and drops some. The table has over 95,000 clones, under 70% seen once. Sequencing was carried out using memory CD8+ T cells sorted from blood. These receptors all come from a woman aged 25 to 39 in good health. CDR3s include the opening cysteine and the closing phenylalanine or tryptophan. D genes are given only for firm matches. Clone size is shown for a subset of rows, as once, few, many or a class of expanded clone.

clone size,J gene,D gene,V gene,CDR3 DNA,CDR3 protein
-,TRBJ2-6,-,TRBV28,TGTGCCAGCACCGAGGGGGCTGGGGCCAACGTCCTGACTTTC,CASTEGAGANVLTF
few,TRBJ2-7,-,TRBV28,TGTGCCAGCAGTGACCTGCTGGGCCAGAAGATAGCTCCCTACGAGCAGTACTTC,CASSDLLGQKIAPYEQYF
-,TRBJ2-5,TRBD2,TRBV11-2,TGTGCCAGCAGCTTACCCGGGAGGGAACATCAAGAGACCCAGTACTTC,CASSLPGREHQETQYF
-,TRBJ2-2,TRBD2,TRBV6-5,TGTGCCAGCAGCCGCGGGAGAGGGTACACCGGGGAGCTGTTTTTT,CASSRGRGYTGELFF
once,TRBJ2-7,-,TRBV5-1,TGCGCCAGCAGCTTGGTACGCTACGAGCAGTACTTC,CASSLVRYEQYF
once,TRBJ2-7,-,TRBV29-1,TGCAGCGTTGGTGCTGGGGGCGAGCAGTACTTC,CSVGAGGEQYF
-,TRBJ2-2,-,TRBV6-5,TGTGCCAGCAAGAGAGGAGCGGGCCCACCCGGGGAGCTGTTTTTT,CASKRGAGPPGELFF
-,TRBJ2-3,-,TRBV27,TGTTCCAGCCCCCCCACAGATACGCAGTATTTT,CSSPPTDTQYF
few,TRBJ2-1,TRBD2,TRBV25-1,TGTGCCAGCAGGGGACTAGCGGGAGTTGAGATATTGTCGGATGAGCAGTTCTTC,CASRGLAGVEILSDEQFF
-,TRBJ1-1,-,TRBV28,TGTGCCAGCATTCCGAACGGGAGGCTGCTGGCAAACGGGCGTTTGAACACTGAAGCTTTCTTT,CASIPNGRLLANGRLNTEAFF
-,TRBJ2-1,-,TRBV29-1,TGCAGCGTTGGTCTAATCCCCTACAATGAGCAGTTCTTC,CSVGLIPYNEQFF
-,TRBJ2-7,TRBD2,TRBV4-1,TGCGCCAGCAGCCATTGGGGGAGGGGAGTAATGTACGAGCAGTACTTC,CASSHWGRGVMYEQYF
-,TRBJ1-1,-,TRBV29-1,TGCAGCGTTGTTTACAGGGCTACTGAAGCTTTCTTT,CSVVYRATEAFF
-,TRBJ1-5,TRBD1,TRBV6-1,TGTGCCAGCAGTGTTGAGTGGACAGGGAGTCAGCCCCAGCATTTT,CASSVEWTGSQPQHF
-,TRBJ2-7,TRBD1,TRBV9,TGTGCCAGCAGCGTAGGAATAAGGGGGACAGGGGCCTACGAGCAGTACTTC,CASSVGIRGTGAYEQYF
-,TRBJ2-1,-,TRBV30,TGTGCCTGGAGTTCAAATCTCCTTGAGCAGTTCTTC,CAWSSNLLEQFF
-,TRBJ2-7,-,TRBV7-9,TGTGCCAGCAGCCACGCCTCGACGAGGGGGTCCTACGAGCAGTACTTC,CASSHASTRGSYEQYF
-,TRBJ1-5,TRBD1,TRBV6-1,TGTGCCAGCAAGCCGGGGACAGGGGCAAATCAGCCCCAGCATTTT,CASKPGTGANQPQHF
-,TRBJ2-7,TRBD2,TRBV28,TGTGCCAGCAGTTCACTAGCGGGAGCGAACGAGCAGTACTTC,CASSSLAGANEQYF
-,TRBJ2-5,-,TRBV2,TGTGCCAGCACGGGGCAGATTCAAGAGACCCAGTACTTC,CASTGQIQETQYF
-,TRBJ2-3,-,TRBV4-2,TGTGCCAGCAGCCATTATCCGGGGGGCGCGGCAGATACGCAGTATTTT,CASSHYPGGAADTQYF
few,TRBJ1-3,-,TRBV2,TGTGCCAGGCAACGCGGAAACACCATATATTTT,CARQRGNTIYF
-,TRBJ2-1,TRBD1,TRBV10-3,TGTGCCATCAGTGGGTGGGACAGGGTATTGGGCAATGAGCAGTTCTTC,CAISGWDRVLGNEQFF
-,TRBJ2-1,-,TRBV27,TGTGCCAGCAGGAAGGGTGAGCAGTTCTTC,CASRKGEQFF
-,TRBJ2-7,TRBD2,TRBV7-8,TGTGCCAGCAGCTTAAGGACTAGTATCAACGAGCAGTACTTC,CASSLRTSINEQYF
few,TRBJ1-5,TRBD1,TRBV7-8,TGTGCCAGCAGCTTAGGTCGGGACAGGGCCTATCAGCCCCAGCATTTT,CASSLGRDRAYQPQHF
-,TRBJ2-1,TRBD2,TRBV7-3,TGTGCCAGCAGCTTAAAGGGAACACTAGCGGAAGAACCTTACAATGAGCAGTTCTTC,CASSLKGTLAEEPYNEQFF
-,TRBJ2-5,-,TRBV7-8,TGTGCCAGCAGCTTAGGTAAAGGGATTAGGCCTCATGAGACCCAGTACTTC,CASSLGKGIRPHETQYF
-,TRBJ1-6,-,TRBV4-1,TGCGCCAGCAGCCAGTGGGACCTGGGAAATAATTCACCCCTCCACTTT,CASSQWDLGNNSPLHF
-,TRBJ2-7,-,TRBV30,TGTGCCTGGAGTTTGGGCGGGTATTACGAGCAGTACTTC,CAWSLGGYYEQYF
-,TRBJ1-2,-,TRBV28,TGTGCCAGCAGTTCGGACAGCGGGGGTCTCTATGGCTACACCTTC,CASSSDSGGLYGYTF
once,TRBJ2-7,-,TRBV7-8,TGTGCCAGCAGCCAATTCGGAGCCTACGAGCAGTACTTC,CASSQFGAYEQYF
-,TRBJ2-7,-,TRBV7-9,TGTGCCAGCAGCTTAGTTACTAGCCTGGACGAGCAGTACTTC,CASSLVTSLDEQYF
few,TRBJ2-6,-,TRBV5-4,TGTGCCAGCAGCTACCTGCACACAGGTACTGGGGCCAACGTCCTGACTTTC,CASSYLHTGTGANVLTF
-,TRBJ1-5,-,TRBV30,TGTGCCTGGAGCCTCGACATCAATCAGCCCCAGCATTTT,CAWSLDINQPQHF
-,TRBJ1-3,-,TRBV4-1,TGCGCCAGCAGCCTTCCCGGGCAGATCTCTGGAAACACCATATATTTT,CASSLPGQISGNTIYF